This T cell receptor (beta chain) was profiled in a study of liver allograft versus peripheral blood T cells. Turning to the study itself: Graft-liver T cell receptor repertoires were compared against recipient peripheral blood repertoires.

Of note for this clonotype: What it binds is not known.

TCRdb re-analysed the reads in MiXCR, keeping a single row per CDR3 protein. The table shows approximately 9,800 distinct CDR3 sequences, with 25% to 30% occurring only once. The CDR3 has 14 residues. V trimming: 6 bases; J trimming: 0 bases; junction bases outside the gene matches: 4. Germline CDR1 MNHEY, CDR2 SVGAGI. Points from the study as a whole: Repertoires of T cell receptors that resided inside liver allografts reportedly differed from those in peripheral blood.

The receptor comes from a human patient who had a liver transplant. Some of the T cells might come from the graft donor. V is TRBV6-5 and J is TRBJ1-1, with 7 bases matching TRBD1. CDR3 DNA: TGTGCCAGCAGATGGGACAGATTGAACACTGAAGCTTTCTTT. It translates to CASRWDRLNTEAFF.